This TCR beta chain is from a study of cytomegalovirus exposure and HLA in healthy donors (dated by TCRdb to the late 2010s). In terms of the full investigation: In an earlier analysis of about 560 of the donors, approximately 260 Gb of sequence data and 90 million to 120 million unique TCR beta sequences from some 170 million T cells were reported. Alongside the repertoire data, information on donor age, sex, ethnicity and CMV serostatus was compiled. In a later genetic analysis, genome-wide SNP genotypes for 398 of the 666 donors were used, and that subset was treated as a discovery cohort. The aim of the study was to test whether cataloging public T cell receptors could identify signatures of past pathogen exposure. Rather than drawing on any new phenotypic data, the later analysis identified candidate immune exposures from TCR beta sequences and the way those sequences occurred across donors. All discovery cohort repertoires had been generated using a single sequencing platform. The number of donors typed differed by locus, with roughly 620-640 for A, B, C, DRB1 and DQB1, roughly 520 for DQA1, 606 for DPA1, and some 450 for DPB1. Because of strong linkage in the cohort, 4 to 6 DR-DQ haplotypes were treated as single units for association and clustering. An earlier analysis of some 500 of the donors used high-throughput TCR beta sequencing to judge whether each TCR beta V gene segment behaved as functional or pseudogenic. On average, approximately 250,000 unique TCR beta nucleotide sequences were sequenced per donor among roughly 430 genotyped donors of the cohort, with around 19% of those sequences being non-productive. A later analysis re-analyzed previously published TCR beta repertoires from several hundred donors and added high-resolution HLA genotyping to study TCR occurrence patterns. High-throughput TCR immunosequencing, statistical association of individual TCRs with disease status, and machine learning were combined to predict cytomegalovirus infection status. The genetic ancestry cluster associated with self-reported Caucasian donors included around four fifths of the roughly 380 genotyped donors. Besides the first cohort of roughly 640 subjects, a separate validation cohort made up of 120 different subjects was used. Using immunosequencing, the study profiled T cell repertoires from approximately 700 subjects and related those repertoires to cytomegalovirus serostatus. Roughly 300 gigabases of sequencing data and 70 million to 95 million unique TCR sequences made up an early release that covered fewer than 650 HLA-typed donors. Class I and class II HLA loci were covered by the typing at four-digit resolution. Study-wide conclusions, independent of this receptor: In a later analysis, some 18,000 TCR beta sequences were associated with specific HLA alleles at a false discovery rate of 0.05. Linkage disequilibrium might explain the correlated functional status among segregating V segments, but an unknown experimental factor could not be ruled out. The classifier was reported to diagnose cytomegalovirus status with high specificity and sensitivity in both the original and validation cohorts. Because counts were too low, 15 to 20 rarely observed V segments, including chromosome 9 orphons, were excluded from the earlier analysis of some 540 of the donors. Across donors, most TCR sequences were observed very rarely, whereas some public TCRs were present in many individuals. An earlier analysis of roughly 570 of the donors showed that most TCR beta V segments appeared in productive rearrangements either about 87% or about 30% of the time, which broadly matched IMGT annotations. The only immune exposure information available for the cohort was CMV serostatus. When HLA alleles, especially DR and DQ, strongly co-occurred, attributing TCR associations to individual alleles was difficult. The presence/absence analyses assumed that sequencing depth was roughly uniform across donors, and that assumption may not be true. According to a later analysis, most CMV-associated TCR beta chains appeared to be HLA-restricted, and the HLA associations seemed to be driven largely by CMV exposure. A further reported finding was that TCR beta sequences accurately predicted the HLA-A and HLA-B alleles for most subjects in the first cohort. Compared with equally common non-associated chains, HLA-associated TCR beta chains in a later analysis were more clonally expanded and had lower generation probabilities. It was suggested by the authors that the approach could potentially be generalized to other disease states and immunological phenotypes. This cohort had only TCR beta chains sequenced, and the lack of alpha or paired-chain data limited which features could be detected. A few of the identified cytomegalovirus-associated TCR beta chains were confirmed in vitro to be specific for cytomegalovirus antigens. A later analysis found that TCR association rates varied across HLA loci, with DRB1 alleles showing the most associated TCRs and HLA-C alleles the fewest. A later genetic analysis reported fewer N-insertions in productive TCRs among donors in an Asian-associated ancestry cluster than the approximately 700-donor mean. According to a later analysis, parvovirus B19, influenza, CMV and Epstein-Barr virus appeared linked to several top co-occurrence clusters. The study listed approximately 150 TCR beta chains as associated with cytomegalovirus. Because HLA typing was unavailable for some donors at each locus, only the typed subset was used in association tests. A cluster of highly shared sequence variants was judged likely to be a technical artifact of the sequencing pipeline. In a later genetic analysis, a missense DCLRE1C variant was associated with V-gene and J-gene trimming of TCR beta chains, and the association was replicated in an independent cohort.

The cohort was made up of about 670 healthy bone marrow donors. All cohort members were sampled while nominally healthy, although unrecorded immune exposures were likely present. The donor tested CMV seropositive and was one of the 289 seropositive cohort members. A peripheral blood sample was provided by each donor, and peripheral blood mononuclear cells were used for TCR beta sequencing. Genomic DNA extraction from the blood cell samples was performed with the Qiagen DNeasy Blood Extraction Kit. Note on this clone: The antigen it binds to is not known. Base qualities were left out, and no much larger clone turns up one base away.

Library preparation used the immunoSEQ multiplex PCR assay. A mixture of 60 forward primers for TCR Vbeta segments and 13 reverse primers for TCR Jbeta segments was used in the multiplex PCR. The CDR3 region of rearranged TCR beta genes was amplified from genomic DNA with a multiplex PCR assay. Amplified TCR beta libraries were sequenced as 87-base-pair reads on the Illumina HiSeq System. Processing in the source paper ran as follows. Across the 666 repertoires, a later analysis counted some 80 million unique TCR beta chains, 8.5 million to 12 million of which were shared by at least two donors. To remove PCR and sequencing errors, raw reads were error-corrected and collapsed into unique sequences using a nearest-neighbor algorithm that merged closely related sequences. To assign V, D and J gene segments, CDR3 sequences were aligned to IMGT reference sequences. Each retained sequence needed at least a six-nucleotide match to both a V gene segment and a J gene segment. A rearrangement was called productive if the CDR3 had no stop codons and remained in frame with V and J, and every other rearrangement was called non-productive. CDR3 was defined according to IMGT convention as the region running from the second conserved V-encoded cysteine to the conserved J-encoded phenylalanine. In an earlier analysis of approximately 590 of the donors, sequences lacking an unambiguous match to a single V gene segment were excluded. In an earlier analysis of 587 of the donors, V segments were called functional above 56.7% productive rearrangements and were called segregating when the between-donor standard deviation exceeded 5%. A statistical classification framework was built to diagnose cytomegalovirus status from the catalog of TCR beta chain sequences. A later analysis assigned V and J genes by comparing TCR nucleotide sequences with IMGT/GENE-DB human TR gene sequences. The TCRdist pipeline was used in a later analysis to assign CDR3 sequences and most-parsimonious VDJ recombination scenarios. A later analysis defined each TCR beta chain by its CDR3 amino acid sequence plus V-gene family, and excluded reads lacking a unique V-gene family. In a later analysis, approximately 590 highly shared, low-generation-probability nucleotide sequences were removed to address suspected cross-contamination and a sequencing artifact. For each public chain, a later analysis derived a clonal expansion index from normalized ranks of inferred template counts within each repertoire. In a later analysis, generation probabilities were computed with a VDJ recombination model fitted to out-of-frame rearrangements, and the resulting probabilities were checked against IGoR. In a later analysis, hypergeometric tests were used to score TCR-TCR, TCR-HLA and TCR-CMV co-occurrence, with a repertoire-size bias correction applied to TCR pairs. A later analysis estimated false discovery rates by permuting HLA or CMV assignments 20 times. In a later analysis, co-occurring TCRs were grouped with DBSCAN, and TCRdist sequence similarity was added when clustering was performed within HLA-allele-positive subsets. For co-occurrence clustering, repertoires with fewer than 30,000 or more than 120,000 public chains were excluded, along with 5 or 6 repertoires with anomalous nucleotide sharing. TCRdb holds this immuneACCESS table with in-frame rearrangements only. Some clones are missing; in checked studies, unresolved V genes explain under half, and the rest has no known cause. V, J and clone size reflect that table, while D and trimming were determined from the DNA. The sample has 200,000 or so clones on record, about 85% of them singletons. The leading ten clones occupy approximately 0.39% of the sample.

Specimen: PBMCs. The clonotype originates from a male donor in good health and CMV-seropositive.

Here the CDR3 is given as CAIRTGSQETQYF. The DNA sequence is as follows: TGTGCCATCAGGACAGGAAGTCAAGAGACCCAGTACTTC. The sequence links TRBV10-3 to TRBJ2-5; possibly the D gene is TRBD1, per 6 matching bases. The CDR3, from cysteine to phenylalanine, totals 13 residues. Only the CDR3 region is kept as DNA, spanning 39 bases read in frame from base 1. As encoded in the germline V gene, CDR1 is ENHRY while CDR2 is SYGVKD. The V end loses 6 bases and the J end loses 2 bases, and a stretch of 10 bases separates them.